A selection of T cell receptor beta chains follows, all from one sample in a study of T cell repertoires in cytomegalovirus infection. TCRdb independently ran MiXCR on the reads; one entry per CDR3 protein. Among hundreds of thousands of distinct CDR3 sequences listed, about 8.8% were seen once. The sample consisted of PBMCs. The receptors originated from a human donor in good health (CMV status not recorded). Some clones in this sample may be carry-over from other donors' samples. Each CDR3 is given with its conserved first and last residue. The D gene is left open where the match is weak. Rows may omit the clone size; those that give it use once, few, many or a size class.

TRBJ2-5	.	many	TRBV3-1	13	TGTGCCAGCAGCCAGGCCCACCAAGAGACCCAGTACTTC	CASSQAHQETQYF
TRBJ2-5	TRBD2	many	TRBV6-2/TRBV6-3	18	TGTGCCAGCAGTTACTCGACTGGGAGAGCGGGGAGACAAGAGACCCAGTACTTC	CASSYSTGRAGRQETQYF
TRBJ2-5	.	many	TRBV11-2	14	TGTGCCAGCAGCTTAGATGCCGGGACAGAGACCCAGTACTTC	CASSLDAGTETQYF
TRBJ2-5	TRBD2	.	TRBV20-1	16	TGCAGTGCCCCTCCCTCCGGGCGGGGGGGCCGAGAGACCCAGTACTTC	CSAPPSGRGGRETQYF
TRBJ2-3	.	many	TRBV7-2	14	TGTGCCAGCAGCGATGGGGGGGGCCGTGATACGCAGTATTTT	CASSDGGGRDTQYF
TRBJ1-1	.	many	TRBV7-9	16	TGTGCCAGCAGCCCTCAGCCGGGGCTAGGGAACACTGAAGCTTTCTTT	CASSPQPGLGNTEAFF
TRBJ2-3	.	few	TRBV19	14	TGTGCCAGTTCCCCCGCGAGTAGGACAGATACGCAGTATTTT	CASSPASRTDTQYF
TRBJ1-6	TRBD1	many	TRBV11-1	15	TGTGCCAGCAGCTCCGGGACAGGGCATGGATCACCCCTCCACTTT	CASSSGTGHGSPLHF
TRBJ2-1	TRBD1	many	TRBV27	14	TGTGCCAGGGAGATCGGGACAGTGTACAATGAGCAGTTCTTC	CAREIGTVYNEQFF
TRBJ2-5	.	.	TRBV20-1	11	TGCAGTGCTAGGCTGTCCGAGACCCAGTACTTC	CSARLSETQYF
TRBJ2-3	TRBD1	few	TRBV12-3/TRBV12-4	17	TGTGCCAGCAGTCCAATACCGAGGGGGCTGGGGACAGATACGCAGTATTTT	CASSPIPRGLGTDTQYF
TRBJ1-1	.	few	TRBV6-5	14	TGTGCCAGCAGTTACAAAGGGGGGGGAACTGAAGCTTTCTTT	CASSYKGGGTEAFF
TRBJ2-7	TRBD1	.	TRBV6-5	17	TGTGCCAGCAGTTACTCCGATCCCAGGGGGCGCGGATACGAGCAGTACTTC	CASSYSDPRGRGYEQYF
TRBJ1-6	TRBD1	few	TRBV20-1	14	TGCAGTGCTCACCTAACAGGGGGGTATTCACCCCTCCACTTT	CSAHLTGGYSPLHF
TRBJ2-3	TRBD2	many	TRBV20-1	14	TGCAGTGCGCGCCTTAGCGGGGGCACAGATACGCAGTATTTT	CSARLSGGTDTQYF
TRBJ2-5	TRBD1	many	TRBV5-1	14	TGCGCCAGCAGCGCGGGACAGGGGCGAGAGACCCAGTACTTC	CASSAGQGRETQYF
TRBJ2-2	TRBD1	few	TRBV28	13	TGTGCCAGCAGAACAGGGGGCACCGGGGAGCTGTTTTTT	CASRTGGTGELFF
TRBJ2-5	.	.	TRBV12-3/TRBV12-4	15	TGTGCCAGCAGCGCCAATGGGCTCATCCAAGAGACCCAGTACTTC	CASSANGLIQETQYF
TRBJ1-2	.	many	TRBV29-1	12	TGCATGTCGGGCGGACAAAACTATGGCTACACCTTC	CMSGGQNYGYTF
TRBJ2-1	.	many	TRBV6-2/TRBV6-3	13	TGTGCCAGCAGCCTCTTCGGGAGCCATGAGCAGTTCTTC	CASSLFGSHEQFF